This TCR beta chain comes out of a study of cytomegalovirus exposure and HLA in healthy donors. The CDR3 spans 16 residues. Germline CDR1 reads SGHRS; CDR2 reads YFSETQ. V dropped 1 base and J dropped 4; count of bases not matched to a gene: 4. Of note for this clone: Its target is unknown.

The PCR was carried out with 60 Vbeta primers and 13 Jbeta primers. Generated by immunoSEQ multiplex PCR, the TCRdb table keeps only in-frame clones and is missing some. The sample records around 190,000 clones, roughly 81% being singletons. Study conclusions and caveats: Sequencing probably produced one cluster of sequence variants that were highly shared. Most CMV-associated TCR beta chains appeared HLA-restricted in a later analysis. Of the V segments, some could not be distinguished, including TRBV6-2 and TRBV6-3, and were excluded.

J is TRBJ2-3 and V is TRBV5-1, with 12 bases fitting TRBD2. This clonotype was sampled from a woman aged 25-40 years in good health and CMV-seropositive. Sequenced input: PBMCs. The CDR3 region is CASSLTSGRYADTQYF. CDR3 DNA sequence: TGCGCCAGCAGCTTGACTAGCGGGAGGTACGCAGATACGCAGTATTTT.